These T cell receptor beta chains were read from a single sample in a study of T cells after yellow fever vaccination. One entry per CDR3 protein results from TCRdb running MiXCR on the 5' RACE reads. This repertoire shows about 220,000 distinct CDR3 sequences, less than 3.5% found once; its top ten account for about 3.3%. Material: CD4+ T cells sorted from PBMCs, obtained 10 days after the yellow fever booster vaccination. These receptors came from a man aged 18 to 35 who received the YFV17D yellow fever vaccine. The CDR3 runs from the conserved cysteine through the conserved F or W. The order of the fields is CDR3 DNA, CDR3 protein, V gene, clone size, D gene, J gene. D genes are given only for firm matches. Part of the rows lack a size; the others show once, few, many or a class for expanded clones.

DNA: TGTGCCAGCACCGGCGTCGGAGGTGCCAAAAACATTCAGTACTTC
CDR3: CASTGVGGAKNIQYF
V: TRBV28
size: many
D: NA
J: TRBJ2-4

DNA: TGTGCCACCAGCAGAGACGGGGAGGGCGATACGCAGTATTTT
CDR3: CATSRDGEGDTQYF
V: TRBV15
size: NA
D: TRBD2
J: TRBJ2-3

DNA: TGTGCCAGCAGTCGGGAGGTGAACACTGAAGCTTTCTTT
CDR3: CASSREVNTEAFF
V: TRBV12-3/TRBV12-4
size: many
D: NA
J: TRBJ1-1

DNA: TGCGCCAGCAGCCCGGGACAGATAAACACCGGGGAGCTGTTTTTT
CDR3: CASSPGQINTGELFF
V: TRBV5-1
size: many
D: TRBD1
J: TRBJ2-2

DNA: TGTGCCAGCAGCCCGGGGGGAGCGGAAGAGACCCAGTACTTC
CDR3: CASSPGGAEETQYF
V: TRBV7-2
size: many
D: TRBD2
J: TRBJ2-5

DNA: TGTGCCAGCCGGGACAGTGTTCACTATGGCTACACCTTC
CDR3: CASRDSVHYGYTF
V: TRBV2
size: few
D: TRBD1
J: TRBJ1-2

DNA: TGTGCCAGCAGCTGGGGGCAGGGGACAGATACGCAGTATTTT
CDR3: CASSWGQGTDTQYF
V: TRBV5-6
size: many
D: NA
J: TRBJ2-3

DNA: TGTGCCAGCAGCCAAGTGGGGGCGGGGGGCGCAATGGTTACTGAAGCTTTCTTT
CDR3: CASSQVGAGGAMVTEAFF
V: TRBV4-2
size: few
D: NA
J: TRBJ1-1

DNA: TGCAGTGCTAGATTGGGTAGGCAGGAAGATACGCAGTATTTT
CDR3: CSARLGRQEDTQYF
V: TRBV20-1
size: many
D: NA
J: TRBJ2-3

DNA: TGTGCCAGCAGTTTAGGGTGGGGCACCCTCCACTTT
CDR3: CASSLGWGTLHF
V: TRBV27
size: NA
D: NA
J: TRBJ1-6

DNA: TGTGCCAGCACCGCCACACTGTATGAAACTGAAGCTTTCTTT
CDR3: CASTATLYETEAFF
V: TRBV12-3/TRBV12-4
size: many
D: NA
J: TRBJ1-1

DNA: TGCAGTGCCCCGTTTCAGACTGAAGCTTTCTTT
CDR3: CSAPFQTEAFF
V: TRBV20-1
size: few
D: NA
J: TRBJ1-1

DNA: TGTGCCAGCAGTCTCCGGGCATTTTATGGGACCCAGTACTTC
CDR3: CASSLRAFYGTQYF
V: TRBV6-2/TRBV6-3
size: NA
D: NA
J: TRBJ2-5

DNA: TGCGCCAGCAGGAGCCGTCAAGAGACCCAGTACTTC
CDR3: CASRSRQETQYF
V: TRBV5-1
size: many
D: NA
J: TRBJ2-5

DNA: TGTGCCACCGTTATCGGGGGTGTAGCTAATGAAAAACTGTTTTTT
CDR3: CATVIGGVANEKLFF
V: TRBV27
size: many
D: NA
J: TRBJ1-4

DNA: TGTGCCAGCAGTTTAGTCAGCTACGAGCAGTACTTC
CDR3: CASSLVSYEQYF
V: TRBV12-3/TRBV12-4
size: many
D: NA
J: TRBJ2-7

DNA: TGCGCCAGCAGCTTGGGTCCAGTCGGGGATTCACCCCTCCACTTT
CDR3: CASSLGPVGDSPLHF
V: TRBV5-1
size: NA
D: NA
J: TRBJ1-6

DNA: TGTGCCAGCAGTCCCCGGCGGGGGTCCCGTGAGGCCCTCCCCCTCCACTTT
CDR3: CASSPRRGSREALPLHF
V: TRBV12-3/TRBV12-4
size: NA
D: NA
J: TRBJ1-6

DNA: TGTGCCAGCAGCCAAGATGAGGGGGGATCTAGCACAGATACGCAGTATTTT
CDR3: CASSQDEGGSSTDTQYF
V: TRBV3-1
size: many
D: NA
J: TRBJ2-3